The clone carrying this TCR beta chain came up once. No antigen is known for it. This record comes from a study of beta chain features in type 1 diabetes. The whole isolated RNA underwent reverse transcription, so sequencing captured expressed TCRB transcripts. The table came from immunoSEQ multiplex PCR; TCRdb's copy has only in-frame clones and leaves some out. The table lists 250,000 or so clones, about 71% of them singletons. General study results and limits: Overrepresentation of cells with high TCR expression could result from cDNA sequencing. There was a moderate but significant shortening of TCRB CDR3s in all four CD4+ subsets of Type 1 diabetes patients.

A single heparinised blood sample, averaging about 120 mL, was obtained per donor. Purity exceeded 95% in all sorted populations. The receptor was derived from a man aged 25 to 40 in good health. The sequenced material came from naive CD4+ T cells from blood.

CDR3 in DNA: TGTGCCATCAGTGCGGCGGGGGGTGAGCAGTTCTTC. This encodes CAISAAGGEQFF. The chain has TRBV10-3 and TRBJ2-1; 8 bases agree with TRBD2. This CDR3 has 12 residues. Germline V gene sequence: CDR1 ENHRY, CDR2 SYGVKD. Trimming took 4 bases from V and 9 from J; bases not matched to a gene: 2.